Following are 5 T cell receptor beta chains from one sample sequenced in a study of T cell changes during pregnancy in multiple sclerosis. This table comes from immunoSEQ multiplex PCR, and its TCRdb copy is limited to in-frame clones, with some not included. Found here are fewer than 50,000 clones, approximately 93% of them singletons; the top ten hold less than 0.35%. The material sequenced was CD4+ T cells from peripheral blood mononuclear cells, taken in the third trimester of pregnancy. The source of these receptors is a female donor with multiple sclerosis, enrolled in a pregnancy study.

This clone was recorded once. This sequence joins TRBV29-1 and TRBJ2-5; possibly TRBD1 for D (6 bases). The CDR3 is 14 residues long. Trimming shortened V by 6 bases and J by 6 bases, and 20 bases separated the two germline ends. The germline V gene has CDR1 SQVTM and CDR2 ANQGSEA. CDR3 residues: CSVGWDTDLKTQYF. The CDR3 DNA reads as TGCAGCGTGGGCTGGGACACCGATCTCAAGACCCAGTACTTC.

The CDR3 DNA follows: TGTGCCAGCAGTTTCCGGCGTGGTGATAGCGGGAGGGCGAAGGACGATGAGCAGTTCTTC. It encodes CASSFRRGDSGRAKDDEQFF. V and J are TRBV28 and TRBJ2-1; 11 bases are a match to TRBD2. Per the germline V gene, CDR1 is MDHEN and CDR2 is SYDVKM. The length of the CDR3 is 20 residues. The ends lost 3 bases at V and 8 bases at J; junction bases unmatched: 21.

This chain connects TRBV19 to TRBJ2-6; D remains unclear. Trimming pared 4 bases from V and 2 bases from J, leaving 15 bases between. The CDR3 is made up of 17 amino acids. Germline CDR1 and CDR2: LNHDA and SQIVND (reference sequence). CDR3 DNA sequence: TGTGCCAGTAGTACCGGGTTACCCTTGACTGGGGCCAACGTCCTGACTTTC. Residues: CASSTGLPLTGANVLTF.

The rearrangement joins TRBV2 to TRBJ2-3; D is possibly TRBD1 (5 bases). CDR1 and CDR2 (germline): SNHLY, FYNNEI. The CDR3 runs 18 residues. Trimming removed 2 bases from V and 3 bases from J, with 21 bases in between. The CDR3 DNA sequence: TGTGCCAGCAGTGAACGGCTATGGGGCTGGCTTTCTACAGATACGCAGTATTTT. It encodes CASSERLWGWLSTDTQYF.

The chain uses TRBV7-9 and TRBJ2-5; 7 bases fit TRBD2. Looked up from germline, CDR1 is SEHNR and CDR2 is FQNEAQ (reference sequence). V was clipped by 5 bases and J by 7 bases; unmatched bases: 10. The length of the CDR3 is 14 residues. The CDR3 spells CASSLLSGSGTQYF. DNA for the CDR3: TGTGCCAGCAGCCTCCTTAGCGGGTCCGGGACCCAGTACTTC.